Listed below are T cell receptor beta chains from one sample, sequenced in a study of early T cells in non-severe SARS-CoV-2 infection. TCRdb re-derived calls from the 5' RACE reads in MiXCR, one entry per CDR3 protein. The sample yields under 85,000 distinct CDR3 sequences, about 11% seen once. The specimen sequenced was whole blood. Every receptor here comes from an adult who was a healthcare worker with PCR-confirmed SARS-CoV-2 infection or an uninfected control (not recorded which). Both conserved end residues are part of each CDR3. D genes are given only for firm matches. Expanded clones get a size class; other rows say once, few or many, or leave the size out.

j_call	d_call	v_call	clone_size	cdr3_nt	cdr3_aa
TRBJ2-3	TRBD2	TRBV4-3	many	TGCGCCAGCAGCCAAGCGAGTAGCGGGAGTGGTGATACGCAGTATTTT	CASSQASSGSGDTQYF
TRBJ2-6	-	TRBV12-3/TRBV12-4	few	TGTGCCAGCAGTTTAGCGGGGTCTGGGGCCAACGTCCTGACTTTC	CASSLAGSGANVLTF
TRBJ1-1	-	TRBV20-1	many	TGCAGTGCTAGGCAGGGGTTCTCTTGGAACACTGAAGCTTTCTTT	CSARQGFSWNTEAFF
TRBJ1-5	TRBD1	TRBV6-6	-	TGTGCCAGCAGTTTAAGACAGGGATCCAATCAGCCCCAGCATTTT	CASSLRQGSNQPQHF
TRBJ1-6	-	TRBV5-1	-	TGCGCCAGCAGCTTGCCAGACGCCAATTCACCCCTCCACTTT	CASSLPDANSPLHF
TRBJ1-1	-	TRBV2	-	TGTGCCAGCAGTTGGATATTGAACACTGAAGCTTTCTTT	CASSWILNTEAFF
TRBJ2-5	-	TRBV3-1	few	TGTGCCAGCAGGGATTCCCTCGGGGAGACCCAGTACTTC	CASRDSLGETQYF
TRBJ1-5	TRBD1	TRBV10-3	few	TGTGCCATCAGCGGGACAGGGGGCAATCAGCCCCAGCATTTT	CAISGTGGNQPQHF
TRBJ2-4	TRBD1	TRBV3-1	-	TGTGCCAGCAGCCAGACCCGACAGGGACTTCAGTACTTC	CASSQTRQGLQYF
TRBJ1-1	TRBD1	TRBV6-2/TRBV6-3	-	TGTGCCAGCACGGACAGGAGAACTGAAGCTTTCTTT	CASTDRRTEAFF
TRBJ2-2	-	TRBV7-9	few	TGTGCCAGCAGCTTAGACAAGTTCGCGAACACCGGGGAGCTGTTTTTT	CASSLDKFANTGELFF
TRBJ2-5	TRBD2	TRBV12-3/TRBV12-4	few	TGTGCCAGCAGTTTAGTGCGGGGCGGGGGTAAAGAGACCCAGTACTTC	CASSLVRGGGKETQYF
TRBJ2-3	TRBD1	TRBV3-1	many	TGTGCCAGCACCCCCGGGACAGGTAACACAGATACGCAGTATTTT	CASTPGTGNTDTQYF
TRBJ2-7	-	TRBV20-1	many	TGCAGTGGGGGTCAGGGACATTACTACGAGCAGTACTTC	CSGGQGHYYEQYF
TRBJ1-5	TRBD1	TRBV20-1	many	TGCAGTGCTGTTGGTGAGACAGGGTTTGAGCCCCAGCATTTT	CSAVGETGFEPQHF
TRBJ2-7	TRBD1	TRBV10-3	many	TGTGCCATCAGCCACACCGGGACAGGGGTATCCTACGAGCAGTACTTC	CAISHTGTGVSYEQYF
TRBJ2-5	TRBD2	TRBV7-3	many	TGTGCCAGCAGCCCTAGCGGGGGGGCCCCGGTGGAGACCCAGTACTTC	CASSPSGGAPVETQYF
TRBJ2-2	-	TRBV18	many	TGTGCCAGCTCACCACAGGGGCCACCGAACACCGGGGAGCTGTTTTTT	CASSPQGPPNTGELFF
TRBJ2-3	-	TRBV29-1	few	TGCAGCGTTTGCCCAGGGACGAGCACAGATACGCAGTATTTT	CSVCPGTSTDTQYF
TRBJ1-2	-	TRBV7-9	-	TGTGCCAGCAGCTTATTCGCCGGTAACTATGGCTACACCTTC	CASSLFAGNYGYTF
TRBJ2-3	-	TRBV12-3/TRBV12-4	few	TGTGCCAGCCGATATGAACAGGTCACAGATACGCAGTATTTT	CASRYEQVTDTQYF
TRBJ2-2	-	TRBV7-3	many	TGTGCCAGCAGCTGGAACACCGGGGAGCTGTTTTTT	CASSWNTGELFF
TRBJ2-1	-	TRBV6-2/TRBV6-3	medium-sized	TGTGCCAGCAGTTACTCCGAAGCGGTCCATGAGCAGTTCTTC	CASSYSEAVHEQFF
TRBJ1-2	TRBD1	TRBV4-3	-	TGCGCCAGCAGCCAGGAGACAGGGAGTAACTATGGCTACACCTTC	CASSQETGSNYGYTF
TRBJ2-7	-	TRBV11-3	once	TGTGCCAGCAGCTACGCGTTCGAGCAGTACTTC	CASSYAFEQYF
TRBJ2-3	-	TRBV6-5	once	TGTGCCAGCACCCCCCGGGGGCAGCCCACAGATACGCAGTATTTT	CASTPRGQPTDTQYF
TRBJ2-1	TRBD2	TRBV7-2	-	TGTGCCAGCAGTTTTAGAAGCGGGGGGGCCTCCTACAATGAGCAGTTCTTC	CASSFRSGGASYNEQFF
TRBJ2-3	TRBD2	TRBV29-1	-	TGCAGCGTTGTGGCTAGCGGGAGGGCCACAGATACGCAGTATTTT	CSVVASGRATDTQYF
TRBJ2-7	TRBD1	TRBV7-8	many	TGTGCCAGCAGCAAGACAGGGCCCGGCGACGAGCAGTACTTC	CASSKTGPGDEQYF
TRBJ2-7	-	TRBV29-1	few	TGCAGCGTTGAAGAATTGGGGGACGAGCAGTACTTC	CSVEELGDEQYF
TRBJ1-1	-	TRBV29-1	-	TGCAGCGTTGAAAGGGGTAACACTGAAGGTTTCTTT	CSVERGNTEGFF
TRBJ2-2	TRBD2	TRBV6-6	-	TGTGCCAGCACTCCCCTGGCGCCCGGGACTACCGCGAACACCGGGGAGCTGTTTTTT	CASTPLAPGTTANTGELFF
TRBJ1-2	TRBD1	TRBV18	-	TGTGCCAGCTCACCGGGAGGGGGCGACTATGGCTACACCTTC	CASSPGGGDYGYTF
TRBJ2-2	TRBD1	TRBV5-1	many	TGCGCCAGCAGCATCCGGGACAGGCCTGGTCCGAACACCGGGGAGCTGTTTTTT	CASSIRDRPGPNTGELFF
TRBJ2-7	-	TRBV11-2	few	TGTGCCAGCAGCCCCAACCTCCTAGCGCAACTCGAGCAGTACTTC	CASSPNLLAQLEQYF
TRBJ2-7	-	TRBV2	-	TGTGCCAGCAGTCCGACGGCCCGGAGCTCCTACGAGCAGTACTTC	CASSPTARSSYEQYF
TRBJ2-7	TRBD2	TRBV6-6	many	TGTGCCAGCAGTTACCCCACTGTAGCGGGGGCCTACGAGCAGTACTTC	CASSYPTVAGAYEQYF
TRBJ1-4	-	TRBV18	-	TGTGCCAGCTCACCTCTCCGGGATGAAAAACTGTTTTTT	CASSPLRDEKLFF
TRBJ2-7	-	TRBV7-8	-	TGTGCCAGCAGCTTAGTACAGGGCCGCGAGCAGTACTTC	CASSLVQGREQYF
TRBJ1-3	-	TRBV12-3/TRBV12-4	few	TGTGCCAGCATACCGTGGGGGGATGGAGGAAACACCATATATTTT	CASIPWGDGGNTIYF
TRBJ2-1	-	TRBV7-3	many	TGTGCCAGCAGCTTAGGGGGGCCTTACAATGAGCAGTTCTTC	CASSLGGPYNEQFF
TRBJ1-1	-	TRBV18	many	TGTGCCAGCTCCCGGACCCAACCCCAGGCCGAAGCTTTCTTT	CASSRTQPQAEAFF
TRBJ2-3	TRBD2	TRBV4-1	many	TGCGCCAGCAGCCTAGGGACTAGCGGGAGAGATACGCAGTATTTT	CASSLGTSGRDTQYF
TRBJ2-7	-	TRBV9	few	TGTGCCAGCAGCGTAGCCCTAGAACAACCCAGGGAGCAGTACTTC	CASSVALEQPREQYF
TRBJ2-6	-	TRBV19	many	TGTGCCAGTAGTGCCCCGGGCAGGGCCAACGTCCTGACTTTC	CASSAPGRANVLTF
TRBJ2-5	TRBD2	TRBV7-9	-	TGTGCCAGCAGCTCCACGGGGGGGTTGGAGACCCAGTACTTC	CASSSTGGLETQYF
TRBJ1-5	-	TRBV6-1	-	TGTGCCAGCAGTGAAGCGCGGGATCAGCCCCAGCATTTT	CASSEARDQPQHF
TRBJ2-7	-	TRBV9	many	TGTGCCAGCAGCGTAGCGGCGGTGAGCTCCTACGAGCAGTACTTC	CASSVAAVSSYEQYF